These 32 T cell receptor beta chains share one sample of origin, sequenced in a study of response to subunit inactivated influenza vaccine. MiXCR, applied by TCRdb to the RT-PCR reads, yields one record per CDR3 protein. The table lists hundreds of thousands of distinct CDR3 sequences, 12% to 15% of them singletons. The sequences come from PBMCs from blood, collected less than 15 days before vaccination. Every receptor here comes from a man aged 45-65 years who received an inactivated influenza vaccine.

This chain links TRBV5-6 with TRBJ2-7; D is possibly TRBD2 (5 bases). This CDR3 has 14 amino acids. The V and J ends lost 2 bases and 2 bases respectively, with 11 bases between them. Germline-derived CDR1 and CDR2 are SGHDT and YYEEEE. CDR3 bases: TGTGCCAGCAGCTTCCCCGGGAAGCCCTACGAGCAGTACTTC. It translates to CASSFPGKPYEQYF.

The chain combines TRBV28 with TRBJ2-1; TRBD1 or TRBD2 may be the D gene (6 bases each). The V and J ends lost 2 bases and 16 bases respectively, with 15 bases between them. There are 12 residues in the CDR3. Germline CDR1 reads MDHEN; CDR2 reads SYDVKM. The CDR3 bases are TGTGCCAGCAGTTTAGGGGGGCAGGTCCTCTTCTTC. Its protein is CASSLGGQVLFF.

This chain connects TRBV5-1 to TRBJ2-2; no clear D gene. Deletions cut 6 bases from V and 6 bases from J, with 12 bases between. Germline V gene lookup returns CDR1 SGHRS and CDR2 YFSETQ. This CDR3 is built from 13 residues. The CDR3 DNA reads TGCGCCAGCACCATCACCCCCGCCGGGGAGCTGTTTTTT. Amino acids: CASTITPAGELFF.

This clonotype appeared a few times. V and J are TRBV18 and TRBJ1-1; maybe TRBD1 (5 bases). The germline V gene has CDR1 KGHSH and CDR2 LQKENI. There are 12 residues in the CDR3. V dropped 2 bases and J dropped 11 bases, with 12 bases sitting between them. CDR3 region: CASSPGATHAFF. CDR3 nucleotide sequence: TGTGCCAGCTCACCAGGGGCAACCCACGCTTTCTTT.

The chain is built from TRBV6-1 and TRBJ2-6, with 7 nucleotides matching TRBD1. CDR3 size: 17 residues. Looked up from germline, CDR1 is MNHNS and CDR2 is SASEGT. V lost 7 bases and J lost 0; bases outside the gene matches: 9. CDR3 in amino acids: CASIEQGIPSGANVLTF. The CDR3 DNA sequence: TGTGCCAGCATCGAACAGGGGATTCCCTCTGGGGCCAACGTCCTGACTTTC.

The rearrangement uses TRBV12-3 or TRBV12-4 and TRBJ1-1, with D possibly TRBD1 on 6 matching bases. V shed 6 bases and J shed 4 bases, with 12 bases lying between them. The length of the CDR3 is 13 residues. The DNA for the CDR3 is TGTGCCAGCAGGAGGGACACCGTCACTGAAGCTTTCTTT. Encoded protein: CASRRDTVTEAFF.

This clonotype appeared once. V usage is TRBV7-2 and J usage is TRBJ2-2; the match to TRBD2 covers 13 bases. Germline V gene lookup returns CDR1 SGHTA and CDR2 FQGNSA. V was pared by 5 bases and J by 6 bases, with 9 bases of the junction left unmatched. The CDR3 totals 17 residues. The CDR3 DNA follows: TGTGCCAGCAGCCCTACTAGCGGGAGGGCCTCGGCCGGGGAGCTGTTTTTT. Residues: CASSPTSGRASAGELFF.

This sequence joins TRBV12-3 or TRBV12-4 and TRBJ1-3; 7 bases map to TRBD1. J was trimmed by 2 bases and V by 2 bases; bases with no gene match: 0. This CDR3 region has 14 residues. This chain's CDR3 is CASSLQGAGNTIYF. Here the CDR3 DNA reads TGTGCCAGCAGTTTACAGGGGGCTGGAAACACCATATATTTT.

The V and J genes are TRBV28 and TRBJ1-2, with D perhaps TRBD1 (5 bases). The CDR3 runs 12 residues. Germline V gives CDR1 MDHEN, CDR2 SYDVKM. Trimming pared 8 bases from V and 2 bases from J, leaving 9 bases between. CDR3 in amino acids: CASGPGNYGYTF. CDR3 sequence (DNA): TGTGCCAGCGGACCAGGGAACTATGGCTACACCTTC.

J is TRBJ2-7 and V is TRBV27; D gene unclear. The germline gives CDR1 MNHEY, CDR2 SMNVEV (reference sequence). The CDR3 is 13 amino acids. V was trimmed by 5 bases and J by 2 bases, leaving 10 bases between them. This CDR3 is CASSPFIAYEQYF. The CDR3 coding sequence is TGTGCCAGCAGTCCTTTTATCGCCTACGAGCAGTACTTC.

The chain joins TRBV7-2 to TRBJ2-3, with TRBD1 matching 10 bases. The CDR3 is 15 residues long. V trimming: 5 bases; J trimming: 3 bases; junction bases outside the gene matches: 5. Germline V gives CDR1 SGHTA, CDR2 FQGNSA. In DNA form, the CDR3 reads TGTGCCAGCAGCACACGACAGGGGGCGACAGATACGCAGTATTTT. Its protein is CASSTRQGATDTQYF.

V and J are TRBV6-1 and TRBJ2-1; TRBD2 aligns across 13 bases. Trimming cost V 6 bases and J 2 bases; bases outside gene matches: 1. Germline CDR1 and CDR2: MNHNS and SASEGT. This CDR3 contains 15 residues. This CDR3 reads CASRTSGRAYNEQFF. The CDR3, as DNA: TGTGCCAGCAGAACTAGCGGGAGGGCCTACAATGAGCAGTTCTTC.

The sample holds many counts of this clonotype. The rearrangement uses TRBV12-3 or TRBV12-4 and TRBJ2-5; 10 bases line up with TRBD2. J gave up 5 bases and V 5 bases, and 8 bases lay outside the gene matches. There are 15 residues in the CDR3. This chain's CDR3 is CASSATSGIAETQYF. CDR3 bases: TGTGCCAGCAGTGCTACTAGCGGGATTGCTGAGACCCAGTACTTC.

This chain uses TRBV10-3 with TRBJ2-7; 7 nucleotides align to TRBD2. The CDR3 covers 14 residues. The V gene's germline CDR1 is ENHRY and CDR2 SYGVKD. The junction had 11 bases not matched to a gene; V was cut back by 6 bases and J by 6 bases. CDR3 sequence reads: CAIRNAGVEGEQYF. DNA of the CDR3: TGTGCCATCAGGAATGCGGGAGTGGAAGGCGAGCAGTACTTC.

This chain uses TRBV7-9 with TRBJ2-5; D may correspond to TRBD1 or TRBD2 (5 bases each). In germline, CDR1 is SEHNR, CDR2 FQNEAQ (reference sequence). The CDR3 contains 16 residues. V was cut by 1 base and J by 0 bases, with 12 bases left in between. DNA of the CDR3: TGTGCCAGCAGCTTAGGGTGGGGGACGTACCAAGAGACCCAGTACTTC. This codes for CASSLGWGTYQETQYF.

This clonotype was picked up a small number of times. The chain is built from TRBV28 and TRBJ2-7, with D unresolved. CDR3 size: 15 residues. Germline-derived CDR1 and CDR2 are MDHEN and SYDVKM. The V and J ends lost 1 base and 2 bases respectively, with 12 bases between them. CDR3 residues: CASSLLSSGTYEQYF. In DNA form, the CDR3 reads TGTGCCAGCAGTTTATTGAGTTCAGGTACCTACGAGCAGTACTTC.

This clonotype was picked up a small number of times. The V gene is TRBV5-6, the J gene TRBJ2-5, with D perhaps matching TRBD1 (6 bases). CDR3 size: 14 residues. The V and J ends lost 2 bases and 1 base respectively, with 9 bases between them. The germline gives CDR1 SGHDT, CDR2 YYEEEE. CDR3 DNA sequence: TGTGCCAGCAGCTTTTCGGACAGCCAAGAGACCCAGTACTTC. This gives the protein CASSFSDSQETQYF.

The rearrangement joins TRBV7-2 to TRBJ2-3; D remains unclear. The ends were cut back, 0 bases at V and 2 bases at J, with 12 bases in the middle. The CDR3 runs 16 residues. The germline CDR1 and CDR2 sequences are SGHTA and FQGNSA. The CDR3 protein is CASSLAGYPLTDTQYF. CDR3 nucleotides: TGTGCCAGCAGCTTAGCGGGTTATCCCCTCACAGATACGCAGTATTTT.

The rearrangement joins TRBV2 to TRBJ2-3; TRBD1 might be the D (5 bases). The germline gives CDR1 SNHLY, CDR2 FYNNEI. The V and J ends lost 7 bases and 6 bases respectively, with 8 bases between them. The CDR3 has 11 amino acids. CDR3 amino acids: CASKGRDTQYF. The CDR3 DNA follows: TGTGCCAGCAAGGGGCGGGATACGCAGTATTTT.

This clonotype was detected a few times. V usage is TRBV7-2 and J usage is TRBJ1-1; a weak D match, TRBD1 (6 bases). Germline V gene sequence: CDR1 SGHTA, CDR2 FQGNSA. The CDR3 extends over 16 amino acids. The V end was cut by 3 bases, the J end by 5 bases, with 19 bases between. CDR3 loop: CASSFDRRVGKTEAFF. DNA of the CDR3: TGTGCCAGCAGCTTCGACAGGAGGGTCGGTAAAACTGAAGCTTTCTTT.

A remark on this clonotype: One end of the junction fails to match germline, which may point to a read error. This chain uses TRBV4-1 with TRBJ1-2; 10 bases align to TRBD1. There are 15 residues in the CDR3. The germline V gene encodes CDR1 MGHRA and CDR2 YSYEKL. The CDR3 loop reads CASGQDRQGAGGYTF. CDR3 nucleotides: TGCGCCAGCGGCCAAGACCGACAGGGGGCGGGTGGCTACACCTTC.

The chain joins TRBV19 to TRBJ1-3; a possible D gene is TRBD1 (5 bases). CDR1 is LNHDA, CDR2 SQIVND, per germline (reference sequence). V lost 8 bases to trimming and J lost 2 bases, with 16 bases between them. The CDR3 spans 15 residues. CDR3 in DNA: TGTGCCAGTCGCCAATCCGGGACGGCTGGAAACACCATATATTTT. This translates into CASRQSGTAGNTIYF.

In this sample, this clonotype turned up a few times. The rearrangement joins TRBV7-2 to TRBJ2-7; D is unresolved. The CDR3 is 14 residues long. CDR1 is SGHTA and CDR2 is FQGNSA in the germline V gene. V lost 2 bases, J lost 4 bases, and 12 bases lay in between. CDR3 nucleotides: TGTGCCAGCAGCTTAAGCTCCCTGCAATACGAGCAGTACTTC. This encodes CASSLSSLQYEQYF.

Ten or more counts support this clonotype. The CDR3, as DNA: TGTGCCAGCAGCTTGAGCGAATATGGCTACACCTTC. Residues: CASSLSEYGYTF. The chain carries TRBV5-5 and TRBJ1-2; D is undetermined. The CDR3 loop spans 12 amino acids. The germline V gene encodes CDR1 SGHKS and CDR2 YYEKEE (reference sequence). V gave up 1 base and J gave up 5 bases, with 6 bases separating them.

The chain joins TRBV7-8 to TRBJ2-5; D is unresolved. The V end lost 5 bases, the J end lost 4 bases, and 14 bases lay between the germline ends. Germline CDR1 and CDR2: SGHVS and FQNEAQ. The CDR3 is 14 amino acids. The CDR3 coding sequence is TGTGCCAGCAGCCTCCTGGGGATGTCAGAGACCCAGTACTTC. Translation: CASSLLGMSETQYF.

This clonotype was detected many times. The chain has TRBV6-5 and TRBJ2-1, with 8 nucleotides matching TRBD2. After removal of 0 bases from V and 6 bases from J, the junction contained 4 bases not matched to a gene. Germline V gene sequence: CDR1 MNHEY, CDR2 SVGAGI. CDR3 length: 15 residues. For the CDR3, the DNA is TGTGCCAGCAGTTACTCATTAGCGGGGTTCAATGAGCAGTTCTTC. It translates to CASSYSLAGFNEQFF.

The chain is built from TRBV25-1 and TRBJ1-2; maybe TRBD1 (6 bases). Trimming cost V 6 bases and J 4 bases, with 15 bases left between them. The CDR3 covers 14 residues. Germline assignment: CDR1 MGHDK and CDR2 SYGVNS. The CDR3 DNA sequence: TGTGCCAGCAGCGGCAGGGGTAAGGGCTATGGCTACACCTTC. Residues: CASSGRGKGYGYTF.

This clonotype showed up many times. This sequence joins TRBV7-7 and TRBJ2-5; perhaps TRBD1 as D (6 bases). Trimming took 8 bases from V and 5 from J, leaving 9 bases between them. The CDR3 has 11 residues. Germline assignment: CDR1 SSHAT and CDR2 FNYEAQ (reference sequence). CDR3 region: CASGQGETQYF. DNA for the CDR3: TGTGCCAGCGGGCAGGGGGAGACCCAGTACTTC.

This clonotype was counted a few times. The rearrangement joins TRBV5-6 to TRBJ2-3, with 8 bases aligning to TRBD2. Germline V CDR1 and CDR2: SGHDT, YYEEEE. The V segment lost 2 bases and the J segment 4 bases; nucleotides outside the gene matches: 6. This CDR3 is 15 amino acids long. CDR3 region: CASSLPGGRPDTQYF. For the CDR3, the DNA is TGTGCCAGCAGCTTACCGGGAGGGCGTCCAGATACGCAGTATTTT.

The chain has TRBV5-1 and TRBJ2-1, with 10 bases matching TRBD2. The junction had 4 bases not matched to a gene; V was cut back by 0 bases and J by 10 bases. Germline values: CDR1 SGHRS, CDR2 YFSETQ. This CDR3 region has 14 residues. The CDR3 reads CASSLASGSEEQFF. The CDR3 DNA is TGCGCCAGCAGCTTGGCTAGCGGGAGTGAGGAGCAGTTCTTC.

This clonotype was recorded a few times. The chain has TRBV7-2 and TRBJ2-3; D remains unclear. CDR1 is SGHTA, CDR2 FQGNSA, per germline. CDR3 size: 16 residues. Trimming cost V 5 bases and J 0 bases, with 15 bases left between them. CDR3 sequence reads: CASSPAWSQSTDTQYF. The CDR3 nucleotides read TGTGCCAGCAGCCCCGCTTGGTCTCAGAGCACAGATACGCAGTATTTT. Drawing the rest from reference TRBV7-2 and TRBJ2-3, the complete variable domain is GAGVSQSPSNKVTEKGKDVELRCDPISGHTALYWYRQSLGQGLEFLIYFQGNSAPDKSGLPSDRFSAERTGGSVSTLTIQRTQQEDSAVYLCASSPAWSQSTDTQYFGPGTRLTVL.

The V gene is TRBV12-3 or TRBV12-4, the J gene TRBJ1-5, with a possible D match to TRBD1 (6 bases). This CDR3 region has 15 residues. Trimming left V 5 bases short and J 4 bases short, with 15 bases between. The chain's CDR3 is CASSAPGTLNQPQHF. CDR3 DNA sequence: TGTGCCAGCAGTGCCCCCGGGACATTGAATCAGCCCCAGCATTTT.